This TCR beta chain was recovered during a study of cytomegalovirus exposure and HLA in healthy donors. The study's findings and limits: According to a subsequent analysis, TCR clusters from the first cohort were inclined to appear together in the 120 validation repertoires.

The data were produced by immunoSEQ multiplex PCR, yet TCRdb's version contains in-frame clones alone and is incomplete. The sample holds 250,000 to 300,000 clones, nearly 90% seen once. V lost 7 bases to trimming and J lost 7 bases, with 20 bases between them. The CDR3 consists of 15 residues. Looked up from germline, CDR1 is MNHEY and CDR2 is SMNVEV (reference sequence). A word on this clone: Its target is not known.

Input material: PBMCs. The rearrangement uses TRBV27 and TRBJ2-1; D is ambiguous. This TCR was sampled from a woman aged 18-29 years in good health and CMV-seronegative. This CDR3 reads CASTRLAATVNEQFF. The CDR3 DNA reads as TGTGCCAGCACCCGATTGGCGGCAACTGTAAATGAGCAGTTCTTC.